The present entry profiles one T cell receptor (beta chain) with its context. The sample belongs to a study of blood T cell repertoires in COVID-19. On the study more broadly: Material from acute and convalescent COVID-19 was sourced from the United States, Italy and Spain. Sample material is recorded as cDNA or gDNA derived from T cells, B-cell-depleted T cells, or PBMCs.

V was cut by 3 bases and J by 6 bases, with 17 bases left in between. Germline CDR1 SQVTM, CDR2 ANQGSEA. The CDR3 runs 14 residues. The authors' processing: Reference gene primer amplification yielded estimated nucleated cell counts. The protocol was immunoSEQ multiplex PCR, while the TCRdb copy is restricted to in-frame clones and leaves out a portion. V and J calls and clone size are copied from that table; D and trimming were computed from the DNA. The table has 130,000 to 150,000 clones, 87% seen once. The sequenced material came from peripheral blood. The V gene is TRBV29-1, the J gene TRBJ1-2, with unresolved D. The receptor's source is a woman aged 50 to 60 with acute or convalescent COVID-19. The chain's CDR3 is CSVEVNPGGHGYTF. DNA of the CDR3: TGCAGCGTTGAGGTAAACCCAGGAGGACATGGCTACACCTTC.